The rows below give T cell receptor beta chains drawn from one sample of a study of cytomegalovirus exposure and HLA in healthy donors. Only in-frame clones appear in the TCRdb table, and some are missing; sequencing was by immunoSEQ multiplex PCR. The data contain approximately 140,000 clones, 55% to 80% of them singletons. The source material was PBMCs. Receptors originate from a woman between 40 and 55 years old in good health and CMV-seronegative. The conserved cysteine and the conserved F or W are not part of the CDR3 here. D genes are given only for firm matches. Size is omitted from some rows. Given values are once, few, many or a class for expanded clones.

clone size,J gene,D gene,V gene,CDR3 protein
NA,TRBJ1-1,TRBD1,TRBV5-6,ASSLQGALNTEAF
NA,TRBJ1-3,NA,TRBV5-1,ASSLEPGAGGNTIY
NA,TRBJ2-7,TRBD1,TRBV14,ASSSNLIPGQGYEQY
few,TRBJ1-1,NA,TRBV12-5,ASGLVHWAGEAF
NA,TRBJ1-1,NA,TRBV5-1,ASRVGGGYRNTEAF
once,TRBJ2-5,NA,TRBV5-4,ASSLRAGETQY
NA,TRBJ1-2,NA,TRBV6-1,ASSESLWGREGYT
NA,TRBJ1-5,NA,TRBV6-5,ASSYRRDQPQH
NA,TRBJ1-5,TRBD1,TRBV2,ASRGTGGIQPQH
NA,TRBJ1-3,NA,TRBV6-5,ASSSTGTGNTIY
NA,TRBJ1-2,NA,TRBV6-6,ASSYGRGDGYT
NA,TRBJ1-2,TRBD1,TRBV15,ATVRTGDGNYGYT
NA,TRBJ2-6,NA,TRBV19,ASSISGGGGANVLT
NA,TRBJ2-3,NA,TRBV7-9,SSSSNLPGQTRTQY
NA,TRBJ1-1,TRBD1,TRBV5-1,ASSLGTGDFNTEAF
NA,TRBJ2-2,NA,TRBV28,ASSLTRDSGGSTGELF
NA,TRBJ1-4,NA,TRBV9,ASSASPGTTNEKLF
NA,TRBJ2-1,NA,TRBV4-1,ASTPLPGQTNNEQF
many,TRBJ2-5,NA,TRBV7-8,ASSYLQETQY
few,TRBJ1-4,TRBD1,TRBV2,ASSVGQGVEKLF
NA,TRBJ2-7,TRBD1,TRBV10-2,ASRTSFQSGTATYEQY
NA,TRBJ1-6,TRBD1,TRBV18,ASSPGQAPSPLH
NA,TRBJ1-2,NA,TRBV29-1,SVERGRGSGYT
NA,TRBJ1-2,NA,TRBV2,ASSVLIQGANYGYT
NA,TRBJ2-1,NA,TRBV7-3,ASSAGLGRHNEQF
NA,TRBJ2-3,NA,TRBV15,ATSRDPRDSHTDTQY
once,TRBJ1-2,NA,TRBV2,ASSEGLYSGTSNGYT
NA,TRBJ1-1,TRBD1,TRBV19,ASSTGTGGVAAAF
few,TRBJ1-1,NA,TRBV5-1,ASSFTGYTEAF
NA,TRBJ2-1,NA,TRBV28,ASRAVTGSSYNEQF